This T cell receptor beta chain was captured in a study of T cell clonotyping in hematopoietic cell transplantation. Findings of the study overall: Few recipient clonotypes overlapped donors; over 95% were de novo at given depth.

Worth noting for this clone: Its antigen is currently unknown.

CDR3 length: 16 amino acids. Per the germline V gene, CDR1 is SGDLS and CDR2 is YYNGEE. V lost 0 bases and J lost 4, with 11 bases in between. Profiled with immunoSEQ multiplex PCR; TCRdb holds only in-frame clones, not every one. The sample includes under 14,000 clones, 89% seen only once; the top ten take about two fifths. This receptor was obtained from a male patient in his sixties who had an allogeneic stem cell transplant from an unrelated donor, so the T cells may come from the graft donor. Some clones in this sample may be carry-over from other donors' samples. This rearrangement joins TRBV9 to TRBJ2-6, with D unclear. The sequenced sample was PBMCs, obtained 180 days after allogeneic stem cell transplant. This chain's CDR3 is CASSVDKSLGANVLTF. In DNA, the CDR3 is TGTGCCAGCAGCGTAGACAAATCCTTGGGGGCCAACGTCCTGACTTTC.